The 22 T cell receptor beta chains below were found in one sample sequenced in a study of T cell changes during pregnancy in multiple sclerosis. TCRdb's table, derived via immunoSEQ multiplex PCR, lists solely in-frame clones and lacks some. This table holds tens of thousands of clones, 70% to 90% found once. The starting material was CD4+ T cells from peripheral blood mononuclear cells, obtained in the first trimester of pregnancy. The receptors stem from a female donor with multiple sclerosis, enrolled in a pregnancy study.

The chain uses TRBV4-3 and TRBJ1-2; 7 nucleotides agree with TRBD1. The germline V gene has CDR1 LGHNA and CDR2 YSLEER. This CDR3 spans 15 amino acids. J was trimmed by 4 bases and V by 3 bases; bases with no gene match: 8. CDR3 region: CASSQQLTGAYGYTF. The DNA for the CDR3 is TGCGCCAGCAGCCAGCAACTTACAGGGGCCTATGGCTACACCTTC.

The chain joins TRBV19 to TRBJ2-3, with TRBD2 identical over 9 bases. Trimming cost V 8 bases and J 1 base; bases outside gene matches: 7. The CDR3 covers 15 residues. Germline assignment: CDR1 LNHDA and CDR2 SQIVND (reference sequence). This CDR3 is CASRRVAGGTDTQYF. The CDR3, as DNA: TGTGCCAGTCGCCGGGTAGCGGGGGGCACAGATACGCAGTATTTT.

The genes are TRBV7-9 and TRBJ1-1; TRBD1 aligns across 7 bases. The germline V gene has CDR1 SEHNR and CDR2 FQNEAQ (reference sequence). The junction had 5 bases not matched to a gene; V was cut back by 4 bases and J by 0 bases. The CDR3 is 15 amino acids. The CDR3 bases are TGTGCCAGCAGCTCACGACAGGGAATGAACACTGAAGCTTTCTTT. It is translated as CASSSRQGMNTEAFF.

V and J are TRBV29-1 and TRBJ1-1; maybe TRBD1 (5 bases). Trimming stripped 4 bases from V and 3 bases from J, with 6 bases between. CDR3 length: 11 residues. From germline, CDR1 is SQVTM and CDR2 ANQGSEA. In DNA form, the CDR3 reads TGCAGCGTTGGCAGGGACACTGAAGCTTTCTTT. Residues: CSVGRDTEAFF. The full variable domain, with the rest looked up from reference TRBV29-1 and TRBJ1-1, is SAVISQKPSRDICQRGTSLTIQCQVDSQVTMMFWYRQQPGQSLTLIATANQGSEATYESGFVIDKFPISRPNLTFSTLTVSNMSPEDSSIYLCSVGRDTEAFFGQGTRLTVV.

The gene calls are TRBV18 and TRBJ2-5; TRBD1 matches 7 bases. Germline V lookup: CDR1 KGHSH, CDR2 LQKENI. The ends lost 3 bases at V and 5 bases at J; junction bases unmatched: 12. The CDR3 extends over 16 amino acids. CDR3 DNA: TGTGCCAGCTCACCCTTGAGAGGGGGCAACACCGAGACCCAGTACTTC. Protein product: CASSPLRGGNTETQYF.

This chain connects TRBV4-1 to TRBJ2-1; D remains unclear. The CDR3 is 17 amino acids. From germline, CDR1 is MGHRA and CDR2 YSYEKL. V gave up 0 bases and J gave up 2 bases, with 14 bases separating them. CDR3 sequence (DNA): TGCGCCAGCAGCCAAGAGCTAAGCGACGCCCCCTACAATGAGCAGTTCTTC. Its protein product is CASSQELSDAPYNEQFF.

The rearrangement links TRBV7-3 to TRBJ2-1; 11 bases map to TRBD1. Germline V gives CDR1 SGHTA, CDR2 FQGTGA. Trimming cost V 2 bases and J 7 bases; bases outside gene matches: 1. The CDR3 runs 14 residues. CDR3 residues: CASSLGTGGNEQFF. The CDR3 region has the DNA TGTGCCAGCAGCTTAGGGACAGGGGGTAATGAGCAGTTCTTC. The full variable domain, rest sourced from reference TRBV7-3 and TRBJ2-1, is GAGVSQTPSNKVTEKGKYVELRCDPISGHTALYWYRQSLGQGPEFLIYFQGTGAADDSGLPNDRFFAVRPEGSVSTLKIQRTERGDSAVYLCASSLGTGGNEQFFGPGTRLTVL.

V is TRBV14 and J is TRBJ2-5, with TRBD2 matching over 11 bases. Germline V gene sequence: CDR1 SGHDN, CDR2 FVKESK. V lost 0 bases, J lost 4 bases, and 13 bases stayed unmatched. The CDR3 loop spans 19 amino acids. This CDR3 reads CASSQESASGGRFGETQYF. CDR3 coding DNA: TGTGCCAGCAGCCAAGAGTCCGCTAGCGGGGGGCGATTTGGAGAGACCCAGTACTTC.

The chain combines TRBV9 with TRBJ1-1, with D possibly TRBD1 on 6 matching bases. In germline, CDR1 is SGDLS, CDR2 YYNGEE. The germline V and J ends were trimmed by 3 bases and 5 bases, with 14 bases remaining between them. The CDR3 sequence is 14 residues long. CDR3 in DNA: TGTGCCAGCAGCGAGCAACAGGGAAGTACTGAAGCTTTCTTT. Translated, it gives CASSEQQGSTEAFF.

The CDR3 DNA reads as TGTGCCAGCAGCTTGGGGCGGGACAGGGCCTATGGCTACACCTTC. Its protein is CASSLGRDRAYGYTF. V and J are TRBV5-4 and TRBJ1-2; 9 bases fit TRBD1. Unmatched junction bases numbered 4, after V lost 0 bases and J lost 4 bases. The CDR3 sequence is 15 residues long. Germline V gene lookup returns CDR1 SGHNT and CDR2 YYREEE (reference sequence).

This chain uses TRBV11-3 with TRBJ1-4; no firm D call. Germline V gene data show CDR1 as SGHNT and CDR2 as YENEEA. Deletions cut 5 bases from V and 0 bases from J, with 10 bases between. This CDR3 is 15 amino acids long. The CDR3 DNA follows: TGTGCCAGCAGCAAGCACTATGCAACTAATGAAAAACTGTTTTTT. Amino acids: CASSKHYATNEKLFF.

The chain couples TRBV27 to TRBJ1-1; 7 nucleotides align to TRBD1. The V segment lost 6 bases and the J segment 8 bases; nucleotides outside the gene matches: 6. CDR1 and CDR2 (germline): MNHEY, SMNVEV (reference sequence). CDR3 length equals 12 residues. DNA of the CDR3: TGTGCCAGCAGCCACGTACAGGGGGAAGCTTTCTTT. As protein: CASSHVQGEAFF.

The chain has TRBV4-3 and TRBJ1-3; a possible D gene is TRBD1 (5 bases). The germline V and J ends were trimmed by 0 bases and 0 bases, with 12 bases remaining between them. CDR3 size: 17 residues. Per the germline V gene, CDR1 is LGHNA and CDR2 is YSLEER. The CDR3 sequence: CASSQDPGGGSGNTIYF. DNA for the CDR3: TGCGCCAGCAGCCAAGATCCGGGGGGGGGCTCTGGAAACACCATATATTTT.

The V call is TRBV5-1, the J call TRBJ1-1; maybe TRBD1 (6 bases). The length of the CDR3 is 15 residues. In germline, CDR1 is SGHRS, CDR2 YFSETQ. V shed 5 bases and J shed 6 bases, with 20 bases lying between them. CDR3 sequence reads: CASSSPWEGVSEAFF. The CDR3 DNA sequence: TGCGCCAGCAGTTCCCCATGGGAGGGGGTCTCTGAAGCTTTCTTT.

This chain uses TRBV6-5 with TRBJ1-2; 8 positions agree with TRBD1. The CDR3 extends over 15 amino acids. With V trimmed by 10 bases and J by 7 bases, 17 bases remained unmatched. Germline V CDR1 and CDR2: MNHEY, SVGAGI. CDR3 amino acids: CATLLQQGVGSGYTF. Written as DNA, the CDR3 is TGTGCCACCCTCCTACAACAGGGGGTTGGTTCTGGCTACACCTTC.

CDR3 sequence reads: CASSELAGGGEQFF. The CDR3 nucleotides are TGTGCCAGCAGTGAACTAGCGGGGGGAGGTGAGCAGTTCTTC. V usage is TRBV6-5 and J usage is TRBJ2-1, with TRBD2 matching over 12 bases. Germline lookup yields CDR1 MNHEY and CDR2 SVGAGI. V shed 5 bases and J 9 bases; nucleotides not matched to a gene: 5. The CDR3 is 14 amino acids.

Points on this clone: One end of the junction does not line up with germline, which may come from a read error. The chain links TRBV9 to TRBJ2-1; possible D gene TRBD1, 6 bases. Germline lookup yields CDR1 SGDLS and CDR2 YYNGEE. The CDR3 runs 15 residues. CDR3 protein: CAGSPRDTSYNEQFF. DNA of the CDR3: TGTGCCGGCAGCCCTCGGGACACGTCCTACAATGAGCAGTTCTTC.

The chain joins TRBV11-3 to TRBJ2-3, with 15 bases matching TRBD2. This CDR3 contains 19 residues. CDR1 and CDR2 (germline): SGHNT, YENEEA. V gave up 2 bases and J gave up 2 bases; unmatched junction bases: 8. CDR3 sequence reads: CASSLSSGLAGGITDTQYF. The CDR3 bases are TGTGCCAGCAGCTTATCCTCCGGACTAGCGGGAGGGATCACAGATACGCAGTATTTT.

The chain links TRBV30 to TRBJ2-3; the match to TRBD1 covers 9 bases. From germline, CDR1 is GTSNPN and CDR2 SVGIG (reference sequence). The V and J ends lost 0 bases and 3 bases, in that order; junction bases with no gene match: 4. CDR3 length equals 15 residues. CDR3 sequence: CAWSVPGQGTDTQYF. CDR3 bases: TGTGCCTGGAGTGTCCCGGGACAGGGAACAGATACGCAGTATTTT.

The gene calls are TRBV6-6 and TRBJ2-6, with D possibly TRBD1 on 6 matching bases. CDR1 and CDR2 from the germline V gene are MNHNY and SVGAGI (reference sequence). This CDR3 is 16 amino acids long. V was pared by 5 bases and J by 1 base, with 12 bases between. The CDR3 DNA reads as TGTGCCAGCAGTCCACAGGGTAGATCTGGGGCCAACGTCCTGACTTTC. Encoded protein: CASSPQGRSGANVLTF.

The J gene is TRBJ2-3, the V gene TRBV5-4, with 14 bases matching TRBD2. The germline CDR1 and CDR2 sequences are SGHNT and YYREEE (reference sequence). V dropped 5 bases and J dropped 4; count of bases not matched to a gene: 6. This CDR3 region has 16 residues. The CDR3 loop reads CASRRRTSGRSDTQYF. The CDR3 DNA follows: TGTGCCAGCAGACGACGGACTAGCGGGAGGTCAGATACGCAGTATTTT.

The J gene is TRBJ2-2, the V gene TRBV7-2; 7 bases line up with TRBD1. CDR1 and CDR2 from the germline V gene are SGHTA and FQGNSA. Unmatched junction bases numbered 9, after V lost 5 bases and J lost 3 bases. This CDR3 spans 16 amino acids. The DNA for the CDR3 is TGTGCCAGCAGCCCTAGGTCCGGGACAGACACCGGGGAGCTGTTTTTT. Translating it yields CASSPRSGTDTGELFF.